The 16 T cell receptor beta chains below come from one sample, sequenced in a study of beta chain features in type 1 diabetes. Overall study findings and caveats: Type 1 diabetes patients showed a moderate but significant shortening of TCRB CDR3s in all four CD4+ subsets.

Expressed TCRB transcripts got sequenced, as all isolated RNA was reverse transcribed. Measured with immunoSEQ multiplex PCR; TCRdb has only the in-frame clones, and not every one. The sample lists about 650,000 clones, around 12% occurring once. These TCRs' antigens remain unknown. The sequenced sample consisted of naive CD4+ T cells from blood. The receptors here all came from a man younger than 40 with type 1 diabetes.

This clone has only a few counts. V is TRBV29-1 and J is TRBJ2-3; tentative D call: TRBD2 (6 bases). Per germline, CDR1 SQVTM and CDR2 ANQGSEA. The CDR3 runs 14 residues. Trimming pared 5 bases from V and 2 bases from J, leaving 14 bases between. This CDR3 reads CSVLTSGNTDTQYF. CDR3 nucleotides: TGCAGCGTTCTGACTAGTGGTAACACAGATACGCAGTATTTT.

The V call is TRBV29-1, the J call TRBJ1-4; tentatively, D is TRBD1 (6 bases). Germline V CDR1 and CDR2: SQVTM, ANQGSEA. The CDR3 extends over 12 amino acids. With 7 bases removed from V and 7 bases from J, the gap between germline ends came to 13 bases. The CDR3 DNA reads TGCAGCGCTCGAGGGGGTTCTGAAAAACTGTTTTTT. Its translation is CSARGGSEKLFF.

The rearrangement uses TRBV5-4 and TRBJ2-2; 7 positions match TRBD1. CDR1 and CDR2 (germline): SGHNT, YYREEE (reference sequence). The CDR3 totals 14 residues. Germline trimming cut 3 bases from V and 4 bases from J; bases unmatched to any gene: 3. The CDR3 region has the DNA TGTGCCAGCAGCTCGGGACAGTTCACCGGGGAGCTGTTTTTT. Its protein product is CASSSGQFTGELFF.

This clone was seen a handful of times. The chain employs TRBV4-1 and TRBJ1-5; 10 nucleotides line up with TRBD1. V was clipped by 4 bases and J by 6 bases; unmatched bases: 6. This CDR3 contains 15 residues. Germline assignment: CDR1 MGHRA and CDR2 YSYEKL. The CDR3 sequence is CASSLGTGEVQPQHF. CDR3 nucleotides: TGCGCCAGCAGCCTTGGGACAGGGGAAGTTCAGCCCCAGCATTTT.

J is TRBJ2-4 and V is TRBV18, with a possible D match to TRBD1 (6 bases). This CDR3 region has 19 residues. CDR1 and CDR2 from the germline V gene are KGHSH and LQKENI. V lost 6 bases and J lost 1, with 25 bases in between. The CDR3 DNA reads as TGTGCCAGCTCGAGTACAGCGTTGAAGGGGGTTGAGGCCAAAAACATTCAGTACTTC. Protein product: CASSSTALKGVEAKNIQYF.

The chain employs TRBV28 and TRBJ2-7; TRBD1 matches at 7 bases. Per germline, CDR1 MDHEN and CDR2 SYDVKM. The CDR3 spans 13 residues. V was clipped by 5 bases and J by 3 bases; unmatched bases: 4. The CDR3 here is CASSQTGSYEQYF. CDR3 coding DNA: TGTGCCAGCAGTCAGACAGGGAGCTACGAGCAGTACTTC.

This clone was seen more than once but under ten times. The gene calls are TRBV30 and TRBJ1-2, with 8 bases that match TRBD1. Germline loops: CDR1 GTSNPN, CDR2 SVGIG (reference sequence). The CDR3 contains 13 residues. Germline trimming cut 5 bases from V and 5 bases from J; bases unmatched to any gene: 7. The CDR3 sequence: CAWHTGTGYGYTF. In nucleotides, the CDR3 is TGTGCCTGGCACACCGGGACAGGTTATGGCTACACCTTC.

This clone was found a few times. This chain joins TRBV5-6 and TRBJ2-1, with D unclear. CDR1 and CDR2 from the germline V gene are SGHDT and YYEEEE. This CDR3 comprises 13 residues. V shed 4 bases and J shed 6 bases, with 11 bases lying between them. The CDR3 coding sequence is TGTGCCAGCAGCCGGCCCATTGTCAATGAGCAGTTCTTC. Residues: CASSRPIVNEQFF.

This CDR3 reads CASSLGSGGPHGTQYF. DNA of the CDR3: TGTGCCAGCAGCTTAGGAAGCGGGGGACCCCATGGTACGCAGTATTTT. The rearrangement links TRBV7-8 to TRBJ2-3, with 8 bases fitting TRBD2. With 1 base clipped from V and 8 bases from J, the junction kept 11 bases outside the gene matches. The CDR3 extends over 16 amino acids. Per germline, CDR1 SGHVS and CDR2 FQNEAQ. The complete variable domain, with remaining parts taken from reference TRBV7-8 and TRBJ2-3, reads GAGVSQSPRYKVAKRGQDVALRCDPISGHVSLFWYQQALGQGPEFLTYFQNEAQLDKSGLPSDRFFAERPEGSVSTLKIQRTQQEDSAVYLCASSLGSGGPHGTQYFGPGTRLTVL.

The chain links TRBV5-1 to TRBJ2-5, with D possibly called TRBD1 or TRBD2 (6 bases each). Germline V gives CDR1 SGHRS, CDR2 YFSETQ. The V gene lost 4 bases and the J gene lost 5 bases, with 18 bases spanning the gap. This CDR3 is built from 15 residues. In nucleotides, the CDR3 is TGCGCCAGCAGCGAAGGCCGGGGGCGTAGGGAGACCCAGTACTTC. It yields the protein CASSEGRGRRETQYF.

The chain joins TRBV5-4 to TRBJ1-1; D is unclear. Trimming pared 4 bases from V and 4 bases from J, leaving 14 bases between. The CDR3 covers 14 residues. Germline-derived CDR1 and CDR2 are SGHNT and YYREEE (reference sequence). CDR3 in amino acids: CASSLGLEGTEAFF. The CDR3 nucleotides are TGTGCCAGCAGCCTCGGACTAGAGGGCACTGAAGCTTTCTTT.

This clone showed up just a few times. CDR3 sequence: CASRRGASTDTQYF. The CDR3 DNA reads as TGTGCCAGCAGAAGGGGAGCTAGCACAGATACGCAGTATTTT. The chain links TRBV9 to TRBJ2-3; D assignment may be TRBD1 or TRBD2 (5 bases each). Looked up from germline, CDR1 is SGDLS and CDR2 is YYNGEE. Deletions cut 5 bases from V and 0 bases from J, with 10 bases between. This CDR3 has 14 residues.

This clone was counted between two and nine times. The rearrangement uses TRBV9 and TRBJ2-2, with D hard to call. There are 15 residues in the CDR3. The ends were cut back, 3 bases at V and 1 base at J, with 10 bases in the middle. CDR1 is SGDLS and CDR2 is YYNGEE in the germline V gene. In DNA form, the CDR3 reads TGTGCCAGCAGCGGACCCGTTCAGAACACCGGGGAGCTGTTTTTT. Translation: CASSGPVQNTGELFF.

The rearrangement joins TRBV7-8 to TRBJ2-7; D ambiguous. The CDR3 extends over 15 amino acids. V lost 4 bases to trimming and J lost 0 bases, with 13 bases between them. Germline loops: CDR1 SGHVS, CDR2 FQNEAQ. CDR3 sequence (DNA): TGTGCCAGCAGCTCCCCGGGCCGAGCCTCCTACGAGCAGTACTTC. Protein product: CASSSPGRASYEQYF.

The V gene is TRBV5-4, the J gene TRBJ2-3; D might be TRBD1 or TRBD2, each matching 6 bases. This CDR3 has 13 residues. CDR1 and CDR2 from the germline V gene are SGHNT and YYREEE (reference sequence). Deletions cut 4 bases from V and 7 bases from J, with 13 bases between. The CDR3 here is CASSLEGGYTQYF. CDR3 in DNA: TGTGCCAGCAGCCTGGAAGGGGGGTATACGCAGTATTTT.

This sequence joins TRBV7-2 and TRBJ1-5; 7 bases are a match to TRBD1. The germline V gene encodes CDR1 SGHTA and CDR2 FQGNSA. The CDR3 spans 15 residues. J gave up 0 bases and V 6 bases, and 5 bases lay outside the gene matches. The CDR3 loop reads CASSLTGFSNQPQHF. In DNA form, the CDR3 reads TGTGCCAGCAGTCTGACAGGGTTTAGCAATCAGCCCCAGCATTTT.